This T cell receptor beta chain is from a study of CD8 T cells in ankylosing spondylitis. This clonotype was seen ten or more times. Its antigen is not known. Whole-study results and caveats: Ankylosing spondylitis blood seemed to carry a telltale TCR beta motif made of about 8 highly homologous variants.

TCRdb used MiXCR to reprocess the 5' RACE reads, holding one entry per CDR3 protein. Counted here are over 700,000 distinct CDR3 sequences, 19% occurring once; the ten biggest clones make up around 20%. This clonotype was obtained from a male donor with ankylosing spondylitis. Sequencing input: blood, either unsorted or a sorted T cell fraction (not recorded which).

CDR3 in DNA: TGTGCCAGCAGTAGGGGTGAGAACACTGAAGCTTTCTTT. It translates to CASSRGENTEAFF. This chain connects TRBV12-3 or TRBV12-4 to TRBJ1-1; D is possibly TRBD1 (5 bases). V shed 5 bases and J shed 1 base, with 8 bases lying between them. The length of the CDR3 is 13 residues.